This T cell receptor beta chain was sequenced during a study of post-analysis software for immune sequencing data. Study-wide background: Secondary progressive, relapsing-remitting and progressive-relapsing multiple sclerosis were among the included disease courses.

Many counts were recorded for this clonotype. As yet, its antigen is unknown. Notes on the study in general: When compared against controls, multiple sclerosis patients showed significantly lower normalized Chao1 diversity. Five TRBV segments, TRBV5-6, TRBV5-1 and TRBV20-1 among them, were found more frequent in patients than controls. Same-batch preparations were strongly co-clustered by F measure.

Incorporated into the TCR beta cDNA libraries were unique molecular identifiers, which served to reduce PCR and sequencing biases. Out of about 0.95 to 10 million T cells, about 520,000 cDNA molecules were generated. Via MiXCR, TCRdb re-called the PCR reads, giving one row per CDR3 protein. The table lists 150,000 to 200,000 distinct CDR3 sequences, about 29% of them singletons. The CDR3 spans 13 residues. Per the germline V gene, CDR1 is SQVTM and CDR2 is ANQGSEA. The germline V and J ends were trimmed by 2 bases and 5 bases, with 12 bases remaining between them. Sequencing was carried out using blood. This receptor was taken from a girl aged 10 to 17 with multiple sclerosis. This chain connects TRBV29-1 to TRBJ2-5, with D possibly matching TRBD1 (5 bases). The CDR3 DNA reads as TGCAGCGTTGAAAGATCAGGGATCGAGACCCAGTACTTC. Translated, it gives CSVERSGIETQYF.